This TCR beta chain comes out of a study of response to subunit inactivated influenza vaccine. Study-level findings and limits: Authors suggested few new T cells are recruited by each seasonal influenza vaccination.

Germline V gene sequence: CDR1 MNHNS, CDR2 SASEGT. The CDR3 has 13 residues. V was pared by 11 bases and J by 3 bases, with 5 bases of the junction left unmatched. This clonotype was recorded once. The target antigen is unknown. One entry per CDR3 protein results from TCRdb running MiXCR on the RT-PCR reads. The sample comprises a few hundred thousand distinct CDR3 sequences, 21% of which are singletons, and 10% rests with the top ten. This chain connects TRBV6-1 to TRBJ2-7, with 12 positions matching TRBD1. The receptor was isolated from a man aged 45-69 years who received an inactivated influenza vaccine. The material was PBMCs from blood, obtained about 20 months after vaccination. CDR3 bases: TGTGCCTGCGGGACAGGGGGCGGCTACGAGCAGTACTTC. Amino acids: CACGTGGGYEQYF.